This passage covers 25 T cell receptor beta chains from one sample sequenced in a study of T cells after yellow fever vaccination. A single record per CDR3 protein comes from TCRdb applying MiXCR to the 5' RACE reads. This sample carries 550,000 or so distinct CDR3 sequences, less than 20% of them seen once, and the ten largest clones take more than 13%. This specimen was PBMCs, taken 15 days after the yellow fever booster vaccination. These receptors all come from a man between 25 and 39 years old who received the YFV17D yellow fever vaccine.

This chain connects TRBV10-3 to TRBJ1-5; 10 bases align to TRBD1. This CDR3 has 17 residues. Germline V gene sequence: CDR1 ENHRY, CDR2 SYGVKD. V shed 6 bases, J shed 3 bases, and the junction held 11 bases outside the gene matches. The chain's CDR3 is CAISEHGQGGVNQPQHF. For the CDR3, the DNA is TGTGCCATCAGCGAACACGGACAGGGGGGAGTCAATCAGCCCCAGCATTTT.

To note about this clonotype: Sequence at one end of the junction differs from germline and may be a read error. This rearrangement joins TRBV18 to TRBJ2-1; 10 nucleotides line up with TRBD2. This CDR3 region has 15 residues. The germline V gene encodes CDR1 KGHSH and CDR2 LQKENI. The CDR3 nucleotides read TGTGCCAGCTCAGCGAGCGGGAGGGGGTACAATGAGCCGTTCTTC. Encoded protein: CASSASGRGYNEPFF.

In its sample, this clonotype was seen a few times. The rearrangement links TRBV6-5 to TRBJ2-1; TRBD2 is a possible D gene (6 bases). Per germline, CDR1 MNHEY and CDR2 SVGAGI. The CDR3 length is 16 residues. V dropped 4 bases and J dropped 4 bases, with 17 bases sitting between them. CDR3 in DNA: TGTGCCAGCAGTTCCCCATTGGCGGGGCGTTACAATGAGCAGTTCTTC. It specifies CASSSPLAGRYNEQFF.

In this sample, this clonotype turned up a few times. The rearrangement links TRBV3-1 to TRBJ2-2, with no clear D. This CDR3 is 13 amino acids long. V lost 0 bases and J 4 bases, leaving 3 bases between the germline ends. Germline V lookup: CDR1 LGHDT, CDR2 YNNKEL (reference sequence). Here the CDR3 reads CASSQDVTGELFF. CDR3 sequence (DNA): TGTGCCAGCAGCCAAGATGTCACCGGGGAGCTGTTTTTT.

V is TRBV5-1 and J is TRBJ2-3; TRBD2 matches at 9 bases. The CDR3 totals 15 residues. Germline CDR1 is SGHRS and CDR2 is YFSETQ. V trimming: 2 bases; J trimming: 6 bases; junction bases outside the gene matches: 7. This CDR3 is CASSFGGRESDTQYF. CDR3 coding DNA: TGCGCCAGCAGCTTCGGCGGGAGGGAATCGGATACGCAGTATTTT.

The V and J genes are TRBV20-1 and TRBJ2-3, with D possibly being TRBD2 (7 bases). V was shortened by 4 bases and J by 5 bases, with 13 bases between the two germline ends. This CDR3 comprises 13 residues. Germline V gene sequence: CDR1 DFQATT, CDR2 SNEGSKA (reference sequence). This CDR3 reads CSATTGREDTQYF. The CDR3, as DNA: TGCAGTGCTACCACAGGGAGGGAAGATACGCAGTATTTT.

This clonotype was observed a handful of times. This chain connects TRBV14 to TRBJ2-5; TRBD1 agrees at 7 bases. This CDR3 is 16 amino acids long. The V gene's germline CDR1 is SGHDN and CDR2 FVKESK. Germline trimming cut 5 bases from V and 0 bases from J; bases unmatched to any gene: 9. CDR3 sequence (DNA): TGTGCCAGCAGCAGACAGGGACGGGCGGACCAAGAGACCCAGTACTTC. It codes for CASSRQGRADQETQYF. The complete variable domain, with remaining parts taken from reference TRBV14 and TRBJ2-5, reads EAGVTQFPSHSVIEKGQTVTLRCDPISGHDNLYWYRRVMGKEIKFLLHFVKESKQDESGMPNNRFLAERTGGTYSTLKVQPAELEDSGVYFCASSRQGRADQETQYFGPGTRLLVL.

This rearrangement joins TRBV10-3 to TRBJ2-2, with D perhaps assigned TRBD1 or TRBD2 (5 bases each). CDR1 and CDR2 (germline): ENHRY, SYGVKD. The germline V and J ends were trimmed by 11 bases and 1 base, with 17 bases remaining between them. CDR3 length: 15 amino acids. The CDR3 DNA follows: TGTGCCTCCATGGGAGACAGACTGAACACCGGGGAGCTGTTTTTT. Translated, it gives CASMGDRLNTGELFF.

This clonotype was seen many times. This sequence joins TRBV6-2 or TRBV6-3 and TRBJ2-4; the D gene is possibly TRBD1 (6 bases). Trimming removed 5 bases from V and 1 base from J, with 9 bases in between. This CDR3 contains 14 residues. CDR1 MNHEY and CDR2 SVGEGT come from the germline V gene. CDR3 nucleotide sequence: TGTGCCAGCAGTCCCAGGGGCGCCAAAAACATTCAGTACTTC. Its protein product is CASSPRGAKNIQYF.

This clonotype was found a few times. The V call is TRBV7-2, the J call TRBJ2-1, with TRBD1 matching 7 bases. CDR1 SGHTA and CDR2 FQGNSA come from the germline V gene. V lost 5 bases to trimming and J lost 10 bases; unmatched junction nucleotides: 8. The CDR3 is made up of 13 amino acids. CDR3 in amino acids: CASSPRQGGEQFF. CDR3 nucleotides: TGTGCCAGCAGCCCCCGACAGGGTGGCGAGCAGTTCTTC.

There are a few counts of this clonotype. This chain links TRBV20-1 with TRBJ2-1, with D tentatively TRBD1 or TRBD2 (5 bases each). The CDR3 spans 14 residues. Germline-derived CDR1 and CDR2 are DFQATT and SNEGSKA (reference sequence). V was shortened by 0 bases and J by 9 bases, with 15 bases between the two germline ends. The DNA for the CDR3 is TGCAGTGCTAGAGAACCTATCGGGGCCCGTGAGCAGTTCTTC. This sequence encodes CSAREPIGAREQFF.

The rearrangement links TRBV7-2 to TRBJ2-7, with 7 bases lining up with TRBD2. With V trimmed by 2 bases and J by 3 bases, 10 bases remained unmatched. CDR1 SGHTA and CDR2 FQGNSA come from the germline V gene. The CDR3 extends over 16 amino acids. The CDR3 region is CASSLTPSSGLYEQYF. In DNA, the CDR3 is TGTGCCAGCAGCTTAACCCCTTCTAGCGGACTCTACGAGCAGTACTTC. Drawing the rest from reference TRBV7-2 and TRBJ2-7, the complete variable domain is GAGVSQSPSNKVTEKGKDVELRCDPISGHTALYWYRQSLGQGLEFLIYFQGNSAPDKSGLPSDRFSAERTGGSVSTLTIQRTQQEDSAVYLCASSLTPSSGLYEQYFGPGTRLTVT.

The chain has TRBV6-1 and TRBJ1-6; 8 bases are a match to TRBD1. The germline V gene encodes CDR1 MNHNS and CDR2 SASEGT. Unmatched junction bases numbered 7, after V lost 7 bases and J lost 5 bases. The CDR3 is made up of 15 amino acids. CDR3 coding DNA: TGTGCCAGCACTAAGACAGGGGCGGATAATTCACCCCTCCACTTT. As protein: CASTKTGADNSPLHF.

This clonotype was observed a handful of times. V and J are TRBV18 and TRBJ1-2, with 10 bases lining up with TRBD1. Germline loops: CDR1 KGHSH, CDR2 LQKENI. The V segment lost 0 bases and the J segment 0 bases; nucleotides outside the gene matches: 10. This CDR3 is 19 amino acids long. CDR3 protein: CASSPPIRDRGLSNYGYTF. The CDR3, as DNA: TGTGCCAGCTCACCACCAATCAGGGACAGGGGATTATCTAACTATGGCTACACCTTC.

The chain carries TRBV29-1 and TRBJ2-7, with 9 bases identical to TRBD2. This CDR3 region has 13 residues. Germline V gene sequence: CDR1 SQVTM, CDR2 ANQGSEA. Trimming took 6 bases from V and 0 from J; bases not matched to a gene: 3. This CDR3 reads CSVHSGSSYEQYF. CDR3 nucleotides: TGCAGCGTGCATAGCGGGAGCTCCTACGAGCAGTACTTC.

The chain uses TRBV6-1 and TRBJ2-3, with a weak D call TRBD2 (6 bases). Trimming pared 6 bases from V and 9 bases from J, leaving 16 bases between. The germline V gene has CDR1 MNHNS and CDR2 SASEGT. CDR3 length equals 13 residues. Here the CDR3 DNA reads TGTGCCAGCAGGAAACCGGGACTTCCAACGCAGTATTTT. Protein: CASRKPGLPTQYF.

This clonotype came up a few times. The chain recombines TRBV12-3 or TRBV12-4 with TRBJ2-5; 9 bases agree with TRBD2. J lost 7 bases, V lost 5 bases, and 8 bases had no gene match. The CDR3 length is 14 residues. CDR3 DNA: TGTGCCAGCAGTCCTACTAGCGGGCCAGCGACCCAGTACTTC. This sequence encodes CASSPTSGPATQYF.

This clonotype showed up just a few times. V usage is TRBV29-1 and J usage is TRBJ2-6; D gene ambiguous. The germline V and J ends were trimmed by 1 base and 3 bases, with 10 bases remaining between them. CDR1 and CDR2 from the germline V gene are SQVTM and ANQGSEA. The CDR3 is made up of 15 amino acids. The chain's CDR3 is CSVEGAGLGANVLTF. The CDR3 coding sequence is TGCAGCGTTGAAGGAGCCGGGCTTGGGGCCAACGTCCTGACTTTC.

The chain recombines TRBV7-9 with TRBJ1-1; 7 bases line up with TRBD1. With V trimmed by 4 bases and J by 1 base, 3 bases remained unmatched. Germline V gene data show CDR1 as SEHNR and CDR2 as FQNEAQ (reference sequence). This CDR3 is 14 amino acids long. The CDR3 loop reads CASSWDSKNTEAFF. The CDR3 DNA reads TGTGCCAGCAGCTGGGACAGCAAGAACACTGAAGCTTTCTTT.

This clonotype was counted between two and nine times. The rearrangement links TRBV20-1 to TRBJ2-5; tentatively, D is TRBD1 (6 bases). The germline gives CDR1 DFQATT, CDR2 SNEGSKA (reference sequence). The CDR3 spans 12 residues. Trimming shortened V by 2 bases and J by 5 bases, and 9 bases separated the two germline ends. CDR3 region: CSARMGAETQYF. CDR3 in DNA: TGCAGTGCTAGAATGGGGGCCGAGACCCAGTACTTC.

This clonotype was observed a few times. This chain links TRBV6-2 or TRBV6-3 with TRBJ2-1, with TRBD2 as a possible D gene (6 bases). This CDR3 spans 15 amino acids. Trimming removed 5 bases at V and 1 base at J, with 12 bases between. CDR1 is MNHEY and CDR2 is SVGEGT in the germline V gene. CDR3 nucleotides: TGTGCCAGCAGTGTAGGCGCGGGGTCCTACAATGAGCAGTTCTTC. It specifies CASSVGAGSYNEQFF.

This clonotype was observed a handful of times. The CDR3 reads CASSFRQATAKNIQYF. Here the CDR3 DNA reads TGCGCCAGCAGCTTCCGACAGGCCACCGCCAAAAACATTCAGTACTTC. This sequence joins TRBV5-1 and TRBJ2-4; maybe TRBD1 (6 bases). Germline V lookup: CDR1 SGHRS, CDR2 YFSETQ. This CDR3 is built from 16 residues. Between the trimmed V and J ends, which lost 2 bases and 1 base, there was a span of 13 bases.

This clonotype was detected ten times or more. The gene calls are TRBV4-3 and TRBJ1-1; D uncertain. There are 14 residues in the CDR3. The germline V and J ends were trimmed by 0 bases and 4 bases, with 9 bases remaining between them. CDR1 and CDR2 from the germline V gene are LGHNA and YSLEER. The CDR3 region is CASSQERLGTEAFF. The CDR3 DNA reads as TGCGCCAGCAGCCAAGAAAGACTTGGCACTGAAGCTTTCTTT.

The V call is TRBV27, the J call TRBJ1-6; TRBD1 matches 7 bases. The junction had 13 bases not matched to a gene; V was cut back by 7 bases and J by 7 bases. Germline V gene lookup returns CDR1 MNHEY and CDR2 SMNVEV (reference sequence). The CDR3 totals 16 residues. The CDR3 bases are TGTGCCAGCACCCGAGAACAGGGGCTAAAGAATTCACCCCTCCACTTT. It yields the protein CASTREQGLKNSPLHF.

This clonotype was seen a handful of times. The CDR3 nucleotides read TGCAGCGTTGAAGGGACTAGCTACGAGCAGTACTTC. Protein sequence: CSVEGTSYEQYF. The V and J genes are TRBV29-1 and TRBJ2-7, with 7 bases identical to TRBD2. The CDR3 sequence is 12 residues long. With 1 base clipped from V and 3 bases from J, the junction kept 0 bases outside the gene matches. Germline values: CDR1 SQVTM, CDR2 ANQGSEA.